In this sample, the clone carrying this TCR beta chain turned up a few times. What it binds is not known. TCRdb reprocessed the RT-PCR reads via MiXCR and lists one record per CDR3 protein. The sample shows 800,000 to 1,000,000 distinct CDR3 sequences, approximately 22% of them seen only once. This CDR3 is built from 15 residues. Germline lookup yields CDR1 SGHAT and CDR2 FQNNGV. The J segment lost 4 bases and the V segment lost 5 bases, leaving 9 bases of the junction unmatched. This sample was included in a study of response to subunit inactivated influenza vaccine. Broader study findings: Every seasonal influenza vaccination brings in few new T cells, the authors suggested.

This sequence joins TRBV11-2 and TRBJ1-2; TRBD1 matches 8 bases. The material was PBMCs from blood, obtained 4 to 6 days after vaccination. The sequence came from a man between 45 and 60 years old who received an inactivated influenza vaccine. CDR3 sequence reads: CASSLSDRGPYGYTF. Written as DNA, the CDR3 is TGTGCCAGCAGCCTATCAGACAGGGGCCCCTATGGCTACACCTTC.